This T cell receptor (beta chain) is from a study of regulatory T cells in long-lasting Graves disease (dated by TCRdb to the early 2020s). Regarding the complete study: Antithyroid drugs had been taken for less than 3 months by newly diagnosed Graves' disease patients. The study was registered as a clinical trial and conducted in China. This study used TCR sequencing and RNA sequencing of peripheral blood to compare persistent Graves' disease patients against newly diagnosed Graves' disease patients. A total of 33 samples underwent TCR sequencing: about 13 from persistent and some 20 from newly diagnosed Graves' disease patients.

The time point label for this specimen denotes: newly diagnosed GD, antithyroid drugs for less than 3 months. RNA was extracted from PBMCs in TRIzol for both TCR sequencing and RNA sequencing. The diagnosis of Graves' disease was made according to American Thyroid Association guidelines. Patients for the study were recruited at an endocrinology department in Xi'an, China. From each patient, approximately 9.9 milliliters of peripheral blood was collected into an EDTA anticoagulant tube. Ficoll Paque Plus density gradient separation was used to isolate PBMCs, and no additional T cell sorting was done. An Agilent 2100 Bioanalyzer and agarose gel were used to assess RNA quality, and a NanoDrop 2000 was used to measure RNA concentration. V is cut by 4 bases and J by 3 bases, and the space between the germline ends is 9 bases. The CDR3 runs 13 residues from the cysteine to the phenylalanine. CDR3 DNA only is kept here, 39 bases in frame from base 1. For CDR1 and CDR2, the germline V gene (reference sequence) lists SEHNR and FQNEAQ.

The table lists this clonotype with many counts. What antigen it recognizes has not been identified. Per-base qualities were not stored, and no clone one base away is much larger. General study outcomes and caveats: Lower TCR Shannon entropy and fewer highly expanded clones were observed in persistent Graves' disease patients than in newly diagnosed patients, which suggested clonal expansion. Patients with persistent disease shared more public clonotypes (about 2,900) than newly diagnosed patients did (966). Persistent disease showed preferential use of TRBV28, TRBJ1-2 and TRBJ2-5, whereas newly diagnosed disease favored TRBV20-1 and TRBJ2-1. The small sample size was acknowledged by the authors as a limitation that may reduce accuracy. Peripheral blood alone was examined, since thyroid tissue, which constituted the primary lesion, could not be accessed. Only the TCR beta chain was sequenced and analyzed.

The library was obtained by multiplex PCR. Reads for this sample came from an Illumina HiSeq 4000. CDR3 regions were amplified by Arm-PCR with iRepertoire HTBI primers to construct TCR beta libraries. Gel purification was performed on PCR products prior to sequencing. In the paper's pipeline: Gene usage analysis of CDR3 amino acid clonotypes relied on the 55 to 80 TRBV and 12 to 15 TRBJ segments identified across samples. COPE and FqMerger were used to merge filtered high-quality paired reads into contigs. BLAST was used to align contigs to IMGT TRBV, TRBD and TRBJ reference genes, with CDR3 defined following IMGT. Highly expanded clones were defined as clonotypes with a frequency above 0.1%. Shannon entropy served as the measure of repertoire diversity, while the Gini coefficient captured V-J evenness. A clonotype found in more than one individual was treated as public. The raw public reads went through TCRdb reprocessing: fastp at Q25, MiXCR clone calling, in-frame beta chains kept. CDR3 protein sequences are deduplicated, and each keeps its most common genes and DNA. TCRdb's processing, not the study's, gives the V and J calls here. The sample table lists 200,000 to 250,000 distinct CDR3 sequences, 20% to 25% of them with a count of one. The ten largest clonotypes hold about 14% of the sample.

The sample was peripheral blood mononuclear cells (PBMCs), taken at new diagnosis, from a patient treated with antithyroid drugs. The chain uses TRBV7-9 and TRBJ1-1; a weak D assignment points to TRBD1 (6 bases agree). This receptor was taken from a female donor with Graves disease. The DNA reads TGTGCCAGCAGCTGGTCAGGGGACACTGAAGCTTTCTTT. Its product reads: CASSWSGDTEAFF.